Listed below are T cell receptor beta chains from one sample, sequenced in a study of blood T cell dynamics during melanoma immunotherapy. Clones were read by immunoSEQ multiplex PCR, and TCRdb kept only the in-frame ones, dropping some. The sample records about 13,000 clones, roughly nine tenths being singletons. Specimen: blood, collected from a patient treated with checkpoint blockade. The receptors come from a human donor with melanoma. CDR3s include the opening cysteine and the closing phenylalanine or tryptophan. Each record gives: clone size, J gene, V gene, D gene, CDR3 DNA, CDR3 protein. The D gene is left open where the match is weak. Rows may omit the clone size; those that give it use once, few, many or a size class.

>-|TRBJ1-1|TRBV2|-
TGTGCCACCAGAGGACAGTTCACTAAAAGGGGATACACTGAAGCTTTCTTT
CATRGQFTKRGYTEAFF
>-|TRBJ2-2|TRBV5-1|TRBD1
TGCGCCAGCAGCTTTCGGGACAGGGGGACCGGGGAGCTGTTTTTT
CASSFRDRGTGELFF
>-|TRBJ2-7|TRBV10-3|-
TGTGCCATCAGTGATAGAGGGAGGTATAGCGACGAGCAGTACTTC
CAISDRGRYSDEQYF
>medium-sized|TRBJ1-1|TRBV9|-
TGTGCCAGCAGCTCAAGGCCTGGCACTGAAGCTTTCTTT
CASSSRPGTEAFF
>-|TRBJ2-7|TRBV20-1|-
TGCAGAGCCACGGGGCCTGGCGAGCAGTACTTC
CRATGPGEQYF
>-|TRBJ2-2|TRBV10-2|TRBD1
TGCGCCAGCACCACAGGGGGCTCGAACACCGGGGAGCTGTTTTTT
CASTTGGSNTGELFF
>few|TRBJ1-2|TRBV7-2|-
TGTGCCAGCAGCTATGACCCTAGGGATGGCTACACCTTC
CASSYDPRDGYTF
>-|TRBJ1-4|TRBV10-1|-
TGCGCCAGCAGTGAGCGGAGACCCGGGGAAGATGAAAAACTGTTTTTT
CASSERRPGEDEKLFF
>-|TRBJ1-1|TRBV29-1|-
TGCAGCGTGGGGCTGAACACTGAAGCTTTCTTT
CSVGLNTEAFF
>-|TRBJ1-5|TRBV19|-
TGTGCCAGTAGTCGGACAGAATATAGCAATCAGCCCCAGCATTTT
CASSRTEYSNQPQHF